This TCR beta chain was captured by sequencing in a study of T cells after yellow fever vaccination. Study-wide points: There was a small share of clonotypes that showed up in both the CD4 and CD8 compartments.

By 5'RACE template switching, TCR cDNA was produced, with a universal primer site and UMIs added in the process. From the 5' RACE reads, TCRdb called clonotypes with MiXCR, one entry per CDR3 protein. Of under 300,000 distinct CDR3 sequences listed, 6.9% were seen once; the top ten hold about 0.85%. This CDR3 spans 16 amino acids. Trimming removed 3 bases from V and 3 bases from J, with 17 bases in between. CDR1 and CDR2 (germline): ENHRY, SYGVKD. This clonotype was counted ten times or more. Its specificity is not known. This sample comprised CD4+ T cells sorted from PBMCs, obtained 15 days after the yellow fever booster vaccination. The source is a man younger than 45 who received the YFV17D yellow fever vaccine. The V call is TRBV10-3, the J call TRBJ1-1; the D gene is possibly TRBD1 (5 bases). The CDR3 reads CAISDPRARGDTEAFF. For the CDR3, the DNA is TGTGCCATCAGTGATCCAAGGGCGCGGGGCGACACTGAAGCTTTCTTT.